The TCR beta chain described here comes from a study of PD-L1 blockade in urothelial cancer. Study overall: The analyses of blood took place 3 weeks (second dose) and 6 weeks after treatment start. Study observations and caveats: Durable-benefit cases showed more tumor-associated blood clone expansion at 3 weeks.

About this clone itself: Its antigen is currently unknown.

Trimming took off 7 bases at V and 0 bases at J, with 15 bases between the two ends. Germline V gene lookup returns CDR1 MDHEN and CDR2 SYDVKM. The CDR3 covers 15 residues. Time point of the sample: peripheral blood 6 weeks after treatment start. Here immunoSEQ multiplex PCR was the method, and the copy in TCRdb shows in-frame clones only, minus some. The sample holds about 120,000 clones, around 86% seen once. The origin of this receptor is a man aged 45-65 years with urothelial cancer. The source material was PBMCs, sampled around atezolizumab (anti-PD-L1) treatment. The chain is built from TRBV28 and TRBJ1-1; possibly TRBD1 for D (6 bases). The CDR3, as DNA: TGTGCCAGCATCTCTCCAGGGGACATGAACACTGAAGCTTTCTTT. Translating it yields CASISPGDMNTEAFF. Variable domain in full (rest from reference TRBV28 and TRBJ1-1): DVKVTQSSRYLVKRTGEKVFLECVQDMDHENMFWYRQDPGLGLRLIYFSYDVKMKEKGDIPEGYSVSREKKERFSLILESASTNQTSMYLCASISPGDMNTEAFFGQGTRLTVV.